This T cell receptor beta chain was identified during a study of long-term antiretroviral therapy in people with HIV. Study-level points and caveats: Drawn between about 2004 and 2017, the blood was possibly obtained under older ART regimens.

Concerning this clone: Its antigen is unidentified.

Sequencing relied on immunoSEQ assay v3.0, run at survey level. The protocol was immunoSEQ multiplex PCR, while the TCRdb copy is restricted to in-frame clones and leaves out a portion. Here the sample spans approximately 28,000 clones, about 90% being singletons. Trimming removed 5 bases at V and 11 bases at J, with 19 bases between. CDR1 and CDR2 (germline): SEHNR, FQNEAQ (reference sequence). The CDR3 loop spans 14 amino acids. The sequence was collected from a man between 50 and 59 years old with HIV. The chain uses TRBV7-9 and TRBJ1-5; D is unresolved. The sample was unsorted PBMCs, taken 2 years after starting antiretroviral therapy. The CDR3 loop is CASSRSTGFRSQHF. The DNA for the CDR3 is TGTGCCAGCAGCCGCTCCACCGGATTTCGGTCCCAGCATTTT.